This section outlines one TCR beta chain sequence together with its context. The record originates from a study of T cell responses to AZD1222 COVID-19 vaccine. TCRdb's copy holds only in-frame clones and misses some; the assay was immunoSEQ multiplex PCR. The data contain about 110,000 clones, approximately 88% of them singletons. Trimming removed 0 bases at V and 2 bases at J, with 6 bases between. Looked up from germline, CDR1 is SGDLS and CDR2 is YYNGEE. This CDR3 contains 14 residues. The gene calls are TRBV9 and TRBJ1-3; a possible D gene is TRBD1 (5 bases). The receptor was derived from an adult in good health. Sequencing used peripheral blood, obtained on day 0 of MenACWY control vaccination. The DNA of the CDR3 is TGTGCCAGCAGCGTAGTGGGGGCTGGAAACACCATATATTTT. Encoded protein: CASSVVGAGNTIYF.